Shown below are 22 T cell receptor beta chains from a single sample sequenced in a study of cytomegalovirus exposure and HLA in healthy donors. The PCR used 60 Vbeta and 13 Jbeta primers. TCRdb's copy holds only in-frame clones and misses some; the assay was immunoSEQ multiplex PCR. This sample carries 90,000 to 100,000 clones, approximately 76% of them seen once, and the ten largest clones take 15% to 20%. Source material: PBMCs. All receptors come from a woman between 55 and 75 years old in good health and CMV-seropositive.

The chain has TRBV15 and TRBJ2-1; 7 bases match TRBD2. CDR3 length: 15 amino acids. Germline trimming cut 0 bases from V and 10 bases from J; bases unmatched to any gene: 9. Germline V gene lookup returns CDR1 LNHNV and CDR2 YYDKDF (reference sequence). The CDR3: CATSREGGGIREQFF. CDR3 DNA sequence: TGTGCCACCAGCAGAGAGGGGGGAGGGATAAGGGAGCAGTTCTTC. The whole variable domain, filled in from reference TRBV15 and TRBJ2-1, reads DAMVIQNPRYQVTQFGKPVTLSCSQTLNHNVMYWYQQKSSQAPKLLFHYYDKDFNNEADTPDNFQSRRPNTSFCFLDIRSPGLGDTAMYLCATSREGGGIREQFFGPGTRLTVL.

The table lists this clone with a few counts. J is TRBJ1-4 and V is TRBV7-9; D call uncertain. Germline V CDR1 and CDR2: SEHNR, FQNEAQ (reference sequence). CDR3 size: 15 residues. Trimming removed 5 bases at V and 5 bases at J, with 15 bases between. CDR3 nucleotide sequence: TGTGCCAGCAGCCCTTCTCTGCGGGGAAATGAAAAACTGTTTTTT. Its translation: CASSPSLRGNEKLFF.

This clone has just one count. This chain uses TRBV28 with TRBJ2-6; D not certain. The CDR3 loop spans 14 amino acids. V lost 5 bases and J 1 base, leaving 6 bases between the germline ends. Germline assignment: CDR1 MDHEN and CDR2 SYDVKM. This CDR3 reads CASSPFSGANVLTF. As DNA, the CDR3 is TGTGCCAGCAGTCCCTTTTCTGGGGCCAACGTCCTGACTTTC. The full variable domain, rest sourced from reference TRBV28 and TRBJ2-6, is DVKVTQSSRYLVKRTGEKVFLECVQDMDHENMFWYRQDPGLGLRLIYFSYDVKMKEKGDIPEGYSVSREKKERFSLILESASTNQTSMYLCASSPFSGANVLTFGAGSRLTVL.

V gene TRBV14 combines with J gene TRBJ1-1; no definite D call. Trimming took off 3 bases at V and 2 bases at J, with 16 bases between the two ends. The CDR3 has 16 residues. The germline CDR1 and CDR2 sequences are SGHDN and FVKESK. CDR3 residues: CASSQLQIIHNTEAFF. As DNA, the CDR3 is TGTGCCAGCAGCCAGCTGCAGATAATCCACAACACTGAAGCTTTCTTT.

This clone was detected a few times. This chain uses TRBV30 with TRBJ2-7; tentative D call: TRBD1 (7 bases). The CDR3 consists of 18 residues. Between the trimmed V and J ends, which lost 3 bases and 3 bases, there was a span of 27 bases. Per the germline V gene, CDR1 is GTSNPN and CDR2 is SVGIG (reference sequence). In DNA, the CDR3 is TGTGCCTGGAGGGAGGGACAGTCGGCGTCGACCTTCCTCTACGAGCAGTACTTC. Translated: CAWREGQSASTFLYEQYF. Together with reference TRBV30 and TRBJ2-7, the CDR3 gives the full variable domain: SQTIHQWPATLVQPVGSPLSLECTVEGTSNPNLYWYRQAAGRGLQLLFYSVGIGQISSEVPQNLSASRPQDRQFILSSKKLLLSDSGFYLCAWREGQSASTFLYEQYFGPGTRLTVT.

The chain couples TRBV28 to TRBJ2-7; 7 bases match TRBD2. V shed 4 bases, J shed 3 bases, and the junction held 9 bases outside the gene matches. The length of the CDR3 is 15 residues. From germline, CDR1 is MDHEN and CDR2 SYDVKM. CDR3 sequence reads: CASSSGAGSNYEQYF. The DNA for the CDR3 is TGTGCCAGCAGTTCGGGAGCGGGGAGTAACTACGAGCAGTACTTC.

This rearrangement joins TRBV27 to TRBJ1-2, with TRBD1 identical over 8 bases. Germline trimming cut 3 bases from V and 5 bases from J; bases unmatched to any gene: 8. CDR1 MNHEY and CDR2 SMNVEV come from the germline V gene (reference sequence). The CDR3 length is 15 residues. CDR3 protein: CASSFSGGARYGYTF. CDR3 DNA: TGTGCCAGCAGTTTCTCAGGGGGCGCCCGATATGGCTACACCTTC.

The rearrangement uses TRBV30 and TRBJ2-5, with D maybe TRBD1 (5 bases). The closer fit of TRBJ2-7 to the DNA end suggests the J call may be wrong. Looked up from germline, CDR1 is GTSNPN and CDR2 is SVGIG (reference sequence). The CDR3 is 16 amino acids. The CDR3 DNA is TGTGCCTGGAGTGTAAGGGGCAGGGCCCTATACTACGAGCAGTACTTC. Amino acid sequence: CAWSVRGRALYYEQYF.

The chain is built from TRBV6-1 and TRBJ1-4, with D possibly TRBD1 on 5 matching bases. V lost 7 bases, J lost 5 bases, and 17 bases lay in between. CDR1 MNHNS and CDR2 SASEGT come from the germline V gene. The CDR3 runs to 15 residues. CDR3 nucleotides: TGTGCCAGCAAAGCCGCAGGGTGGGAAAATGAAAAACTGTTTTTT. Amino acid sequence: CASKAAGWENEKLFF.

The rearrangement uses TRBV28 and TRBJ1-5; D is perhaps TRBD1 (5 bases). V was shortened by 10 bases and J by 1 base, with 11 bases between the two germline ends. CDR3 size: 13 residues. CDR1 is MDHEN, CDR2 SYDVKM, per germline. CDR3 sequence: CAICRGSNQPQHF. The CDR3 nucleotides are TGTGCCATCTGCCGGGGGAGCAATCAGCCCCAGCATTTT.

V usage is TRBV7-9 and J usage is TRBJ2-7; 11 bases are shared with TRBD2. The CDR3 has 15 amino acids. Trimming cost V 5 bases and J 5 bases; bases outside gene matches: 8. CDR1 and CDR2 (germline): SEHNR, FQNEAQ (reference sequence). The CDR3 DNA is TGTGCCAGCAGCGAATCTAGCGGGAGGTTCCACGAGCAGTACTTC. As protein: CASSESSGRFHEQYF.

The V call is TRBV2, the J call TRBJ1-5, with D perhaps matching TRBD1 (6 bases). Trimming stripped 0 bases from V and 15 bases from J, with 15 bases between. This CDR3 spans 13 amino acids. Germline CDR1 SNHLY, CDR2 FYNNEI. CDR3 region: CASSEAAGDTSHF. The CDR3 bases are TGTGCCAGCAGTGAAGCGGCTGGGGACACCTCGCATTTT.

The CDR3, as DNA: TGTGCCTGGAGTAACGGGGTGAACACTGAAGCTTTCTTT. It specifies CAWSNGVNTEAFF. The rearrangement links TRBV30 to TRBJ1-1; D gene ambiguous. The CDR3 runs 13 residues. V dropped 2 bases and J dropped 0 bases, with 7 bases sitting between them. Germline CDR1 GTSNPN, CDR2 SVGIG (reference sequence).

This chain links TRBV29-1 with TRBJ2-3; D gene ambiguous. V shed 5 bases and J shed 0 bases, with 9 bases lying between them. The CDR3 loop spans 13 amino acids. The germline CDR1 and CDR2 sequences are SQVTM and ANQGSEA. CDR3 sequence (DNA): TGCAGCGTTCGCAGGATGAGCACAGATACGCAGTATTTT. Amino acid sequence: CSVRRMSTDTQYF.

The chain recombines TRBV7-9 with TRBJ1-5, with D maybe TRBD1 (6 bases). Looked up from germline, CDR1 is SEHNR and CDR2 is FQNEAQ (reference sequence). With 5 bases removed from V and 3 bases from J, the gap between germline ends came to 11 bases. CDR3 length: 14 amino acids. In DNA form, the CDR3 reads TGTGCCAGCAGCCCCACAGGGATCAATCAGCCCCAGCATTTT. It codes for CASSPTGINQPQHF.

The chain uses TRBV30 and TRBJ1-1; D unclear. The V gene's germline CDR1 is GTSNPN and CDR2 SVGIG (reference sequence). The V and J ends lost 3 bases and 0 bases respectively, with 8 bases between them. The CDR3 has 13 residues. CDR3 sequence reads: CAWSGRVNTEAFF. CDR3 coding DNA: TGTGCCTGGAGCGGCCGGGTGAACACTGAAGCTTTCTTT.

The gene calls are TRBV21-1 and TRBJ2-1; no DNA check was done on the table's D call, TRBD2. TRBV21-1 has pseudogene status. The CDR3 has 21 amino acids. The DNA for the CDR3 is TGTGCCAGCAGCCTTCTCGGGGGCGGACTAGCGGGAGACTACTCCTACAATGAGCAGTTCTTC. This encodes CASSLLGGGLAGDYSYNEQFF.

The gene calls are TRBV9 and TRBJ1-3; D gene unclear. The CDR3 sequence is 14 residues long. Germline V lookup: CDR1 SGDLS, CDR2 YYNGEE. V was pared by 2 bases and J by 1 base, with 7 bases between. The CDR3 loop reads CASSVTASGNTIYF. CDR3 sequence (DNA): TGTGCCAGCAGCGTCACAGCTTCTGGAAACACCATATATTTT.

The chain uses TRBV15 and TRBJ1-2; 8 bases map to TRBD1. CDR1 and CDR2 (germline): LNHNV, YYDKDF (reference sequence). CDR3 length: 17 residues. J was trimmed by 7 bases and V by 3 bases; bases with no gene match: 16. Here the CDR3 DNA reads TGTGCCACCAGCAGGCGGACAGGGCGTATAAAGTCAGGTGGCTACACCTTC. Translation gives CATSRRTGRIKSGGYTF.

The CDR3 is CASTQNSGDYGYTF. CDR3 sequence (DNA): TGTGCCAGCACCCAGAATTCCGGGGACTATGGCTACACCTTC. The chain recombines TRBV11-3 with TRBJ1-2, with D unclear. Trimming pared 7 bases from V and 3 bases from J, leaving 15 bases between. The CDR3 is 14 residues long. CDR1 is SGHNT and CDR2 is YENEEA in the germline V gene.

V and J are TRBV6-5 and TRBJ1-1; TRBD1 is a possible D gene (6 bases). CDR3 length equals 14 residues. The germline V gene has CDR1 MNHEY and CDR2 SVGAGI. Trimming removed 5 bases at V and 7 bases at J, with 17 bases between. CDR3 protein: CASSENREFGEAFF. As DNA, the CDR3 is TGTGCCAGCAGTGAAAACAGGGAGTTCGGTGAAGCTTTCTTT.

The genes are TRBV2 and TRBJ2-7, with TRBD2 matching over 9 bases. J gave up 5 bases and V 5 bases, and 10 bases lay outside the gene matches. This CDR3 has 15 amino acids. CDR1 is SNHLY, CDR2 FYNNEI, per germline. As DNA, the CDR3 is TGTGCCAGCAGTCGGGTGAGCGGGAGGATCAACGAGCAGTACTTC. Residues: CASSRVSGRINEQYF. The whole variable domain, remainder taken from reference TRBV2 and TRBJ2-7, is EPEVTQTPSHQVTQMGQEVILRCVPISNHLYFYWYRQILGQKVEFLVSFYNNEISEKSEIFDDQFSVERPDGSNFTLKIRSTKLEDSAMYFCASSRVSGRINEQYFGPGTRLTVT.